The present T cell receptor beta chain was sequenced within a study of blood T cell repertoires in COVID-19. Study summary: Specimens from acute and convalescent COVID-19 originated in the United States, Italy and Spain. T cells, B-cell-depleted T cells, or PBMCs supplied cDNA or gDNA.

This CDR3 is 13 amino acids long. Per the germline V gene, CDR1 is SNHLY and CDR2 is FYNNEI. The V gene end was trimmed by 8 bases and the J gene end by 5 bases; junction bases not matched to a gene: 3. The Seattle patients joined while their infection was active and were tracked longitudinally afterward. Authors' processing steps: Estimated nucleated cell counts came from reference gene primer amplification. Repertoires were generated with immunoSEQ multiplex PCR, while TCRdb's copy carries only in-frame clones and drops some. V and J calls and clone size are copied from that table; D and trimming were computed from the DNA. The sample carries tens of thousands of clones, about 89% recorded once.

This chain uses TRBV2 with TRBJ1-5; 10 bases fit TRBD1. The sequencing sample was made of peripheral blood. The clonotype comes from a man in his 60s with COVID-19, enrolled during active disease. The CDR3 loop reads CASDRGPDQPQHF. In nucleotides, the CDR3 is TGTGCCAGCGACAGGGGGCCTGATCAGCCCCAGCATTTT.